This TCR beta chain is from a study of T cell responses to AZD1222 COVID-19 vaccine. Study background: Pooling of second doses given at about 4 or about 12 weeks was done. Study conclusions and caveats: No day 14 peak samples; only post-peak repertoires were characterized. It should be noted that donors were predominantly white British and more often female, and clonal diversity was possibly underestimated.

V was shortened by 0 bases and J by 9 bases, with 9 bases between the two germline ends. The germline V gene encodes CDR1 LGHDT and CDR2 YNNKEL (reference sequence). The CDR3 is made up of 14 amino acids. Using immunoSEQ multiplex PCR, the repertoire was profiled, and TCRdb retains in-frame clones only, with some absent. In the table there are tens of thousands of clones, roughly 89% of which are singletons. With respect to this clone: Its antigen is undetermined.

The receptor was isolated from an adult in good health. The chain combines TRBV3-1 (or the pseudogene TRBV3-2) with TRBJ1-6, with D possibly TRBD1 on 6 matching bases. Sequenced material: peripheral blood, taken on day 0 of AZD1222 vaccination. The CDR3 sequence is CASSQEDRISPLHF. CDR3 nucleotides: TGTGCCAGCAGCCAAGAGGACAGAATTTCACCCCTCCACTTT.